Presented here are 11 T cell receptor beta chains from one specimen sequenced in a study of shared clonotypes between healthy human individuals. The data were produced by immunoSEQ multiplex PCR, yet TCRdb's version contains in-frame clones alone and is incomplete. The table includes around 2.1 million clones, approximately 95% detected once. Sample: naive CD4+ T cells sorted from blood. The subset: CD45RA+ positively selected. Receptors were obtained from a man aged 18 to 30 in good health.

The J gene is TRBJ2-1, the V gene TRBV10-3; D unclear. Germline CDR1 ENHRY, CDR2 SYGVKD. The CDR3 loop spans 13 amino acids. Trimming left V 0 bases short and J 12 bases short, with 12 bases between. The CDR3 DNA reads as TGTGCCATCAGTGAGTCACCGTATGTTGGGCAGTTCTTC. This codes for CAISESPYVGQFF.

The chain couples TRBV28 to TRBJ2-5; 10 bases map to TRBD1. The CDR3 loop spans 16 amino acids. CDR1 is MDHEN and CDR2 is SYDVKM in the germline V gene. The ends lost 5 bases at V and 5 bases at J; junction bases unmatched: 11. CDR3 in amino acids: CASSNRDRGFWETQYF. In nucleotides, the CDR3 is TGTGCCAGCAGTAACCGGGACAGGGGCTTTTGGGAGACCCAGTACTTC.

The chain carries TRBV18 and TRBJ1-1; the match to TRBD1 covers 9 bases. The length of the CDR3 is 14 residues. The germline V gene encodes CDR1 KGHSH and CDR2 LQKENI. Unmatched junction bases numbered 5, after V lost 6 bases and J lost 3 bases. CDR3 nucleotide sequence: TGTGCCAGCTCGTCCCGGGACAGGGACACTGAAGCTTTCTTT. It yields the protein CASSSRDRDTEAFF.

CDR3 nucleotides: TGCGCCAGCAGCCAAGAACTAGGTGGTAGCAATCAGCCCCAGCATTTT. Its protein is CASSQELGGSNQPQHF. The chain carries TRBV4-1 and TRBJ1-5; D unclear. The V end was cut by 0 bases, the J end by 0 bases, with 9 bases between. CDR1 is MGHRA, CDR2 YSYEKL, per germline. The CDR3 length is 16 residues.

This chain uses TRBV28 with TRBJ2-3; the D gene is possibly TRBD1 (6 bases). Germline-derived CDR1 and CDR2 are MDHEN and SYDVKM. CDR3 length equals 15 residues. Trimming took off 8 bases at V and 3 bases at J, with 18 bases between the two ends. Here the CDR3 DNA reads TGTGCCAGCTCTCTTGGGGGCGAAGGTACAGATACGCAGTATTTT. As protein: CASSLGGEGTDTQYF.

To note about this clone: Other DNA sequences within the sample encode an identical CDR3. The chain couples TRBV5-4 to TRBJ1-1, with 7 bases that match TRBD1. Germline CDR1 SGHNT, CDR2 YYREEE (reference sequence). The length of the CDR3 is 14 residues. Trimming removed 3 bases from V and 1 base from J; junction bases left unmatched: 3. CDR3 region: CASSSTGTNTEAFF. DNA of the CDR3: TGTGCCAGCAGCTCGACAGGGACGAACACTGAAGCTTTCTTT.

This clone is a singleton in its sample. The chain uses TRBV6-1 and TRBJ1-3; D perhaps matches TRBD1 (6 bases). V was shortened by 6 bases and J by 0 bases, with 12 bases between the two germline ends. CDR3 length: 15 residues. In germline, CDR1 is MNHNS, CDR2 SASEGT. The CDR3 nucleotides are TGTGCCAGCAGGGAGGGGGAACCCTCTGGAAACACCATATATTTT. Encoded protein: CASREGEPSGNTIYF.

The chain couples TRBV7-2 to TRBJ2-3; 8 bases map to TRBD2. Germline assignment: CDR1 SGHTA and CDR2 FQGNSA. The CDR3 consists of 17 residues. Germline trimming cut 4 bases from V and 2 bases from J; bases unmatched to any gene: 11. The chain's CDR3 is CASSSSLAGLTTDTQYF. The CDR3 region has the DNA TGTGCCAGCAGCTCGAGCTTAGCGGGATTAACCACAGATACGCAGTATTTT.

The chain recombines TRBV30 with TRBJ2-2; no firm D call. Trimming pared 6 bases from V and 1 base from J, leaving 9 bases between. The CDR3 runs 13 residues. Germline V gene sequence: CDR1 GTSNPN, CDR2 SVGIG (reference sequence). CDR3 nucleotides: TGTGCCTGCTGCCAGAAGAACACCGGGGAGCTGTTTTTT. Amino acid sequence: CACCQKNTGELFF.

About this clone: The same CDR3 also results from other DNA sequences found in this sample. The gene calls are TRBV18 and TRBJ2-2; possible D gene TRBD1, 6 bases. Germline V gene lookup returns CDR1 KGHSH and CDR2 LQKENI. Trimming pared 0 bases from V and 5 bases from J, leaving 10 bases between. CDR3 size: 15 residues. The CDR3 loop is CASSPPGRGTGELFF. The CDR3 nucleotides read TGTGCCAGCTCACCACCGGGAAGGGGGACCGGGGAGCTGTTTTTT.

V usage is TRBV7-2 and J usage is TRBJ2-6; no clear D gene. This CDR3 region has 17 residues. The germline gives CDR1 SGHTA, CDR2 FQGNSA. The V end lost 5 bases, the J end lost 0 bases, and 14 bases lay between the germline ends. The CDR3 nucleotides read TGTGCCAGCAGCGAACGGGTCGTTCCCTCTGGGGCCAACGTCCTGACTTTC. Residues: CASSERVVPSGANVLTF.